The clone carrying this TCR beta chain turned up a few times. Its target is not known. They built TCR cDNA with 5'RACE template switching, a step that put in a universal primer site and UMIs. MiXCR, run by TCRdb on the 5' RACE reads, gives a single entry per CDR3 protein. Seen here are about 340,000 distinct CDR3 sequences, around an eighth observed once, and the top ten hold roughly 3.1%. The source of the sample is a study of T cells after yellow fever vaccination. V was cut by 5 bases and J by 7 bases, with 23 bases left in between. Germline CDR1 reads DFQATT; CDR2 reads SNEGSKA (reference sequence). The CDR3 runs to 15 residues. Study-wide findings and caveats: Subsequent booster samples again held most clones from primary vaccination (96% CD4, about 86% CD8).

The sample here was CD4+ T cells sorted from PBMCs, taken 15 days after the yellow fever booster vaccination. The chain carries TRBV20-1 and TRBJ1-2; maybe TRBD1 (5 bases). This clonotype was sampled from a man younger than 35 who received the YFV17D yellow fever vaccine. CDR3 protein: CSAPGEAGPGGGYTF. CDR3 sequence (DNA): TGCAGTGCTCCCGGGGAGGCAGGGCCCGGGGGTGGCTACACCTTC.